This TCR beta chain was recorded in a study of CD8 T cells in ankylosing spondylitis. The study's findings and limits: Characteristic, it appeared, of ankylosing spondylitis blood was a TCR beta motif of eight highly homologous variants.

Scientists made TCR beta libraries using quantitative 5'-RACE with molecular barcodes. One entry per CDR3 protein results from TCRdb running MiXCR on the 5' RACE reads. Found here are 350,000 or so distinct CDR3 sequences, roughly 8% of them singletons; the top ten hold more than 14%. The CDR3 loop spans 13 amino acids. Germline CDR1 reads KGHDR; CDR2 reads SFDVKD. V shed 3 bases and J shed 4 bases, with 6 bases lying between them. This clonotype has just a few counts. Its antigen is undetermined. V is TRBV24-1 and J is TRBJ2-1; D is possibly TRBD1 (5 bases). Material: blood, either unsorted or a sorted T cell fraction (not recorded which). This clonotype originated in a male donor with ankylosing spondylitis. The CDR3 loop is CATSDDSYNEQFF. CDR3 nucleotides: TGTGCCACCAGTGATGACAGTTACAATGAGCAGTTCTTC.